The clone carrying this T cell receptor (beta chain) has more than one count but fewer than ten. In germline, CDR1 is SGHRS, CDR2 YFSETQ. The CDR3 is 15 amino acids. V lost 4 bases to trimming and J lost 3 bases, with 17 bases between them. Authors' data handling: Estimation of nucleated cell counts relied on the amplification of reference gene primers. Repertoires were generated with immunoSEQ multiplex PCR, while TCRdb's copy carries only in-frame clones and drops some. The V and J calls and the clone size are those of that table, but D and trimming were determined from the DNA. The sample holds approximately 200,000 clones, around 90% seen once. Seattle cases were enrolled at active infection and followed longitudinally. The data are from a study of blood T cell repertoires in COVID-19. Background on the study: COVID-19 samples collected from the United States, Italy and Spain covered acute and convalescent phases. Sample material is recorded as cDNA or gDNA derived from T cells, B-cell-depleted T cells, or PBMCs.

The sample comprised peripheral blood. This chain joins TRBV5-1 and TRBJ2-7; unclear D gene. The receptor was isolated from a man in his thirties or forties with COVID-19, enrolled during active disease. CDR3 residues: CASSPDVVSYYEQYF. CDR3 nucleotide sequence: TGCGCCAGCAGCCCCGATGTGGTGAGTTACTACGAGCAGTACTTC.